Listed below are T cell receptor beta chains from one sample, sequenced in a study of cytomegalovirus exposure and HLA in healthy donors. Sequenced by immunoSEQ multiplex PCR; TCRdb stores in-frame clones only, minus some. The sample includes approximately 140,000 clones, about 79% seen only once; the top ten take 2.5% to 3.5%. Sequences were obtained from PBMCs. These receptors were collected from a male donor in good health and CMV-seronegative. Each CDR3 is given with its conserved first and last residue. D genes are given only for firm matches. Clone size is shown for a subset of rows, as once, few, many or a class of expanded clone.

CDR3 protein,CDR3 DNA,J gene,D gene,V gene,clone size
CASRREGNGYTF,TGTGCCAGCAGGAGGGAGGGTAATGGCTACACCTTC,TRBJ1-2,.,TRBV6-5,.
CAWSGTGPKPYNEQFF,TGTGCCTGGAGTGGGACAGGGCCCAAACCTTACAATGAGCAGTTCTTC,TRBJ2-1,TRBD1,TRBV30,.
CASSRDYNTQYF,TGTGCCAGCAGCCGGGACTATAATACGCAGTATTTT,TRBJ2-3,TRBD2,TRBV6-5,.
CASSESQGSGTEAFF,TGCGCCAGCAGTGAATCCCAGGGAAGTGGTACTGAAGCTTTCTTT,TRBJ1-1,.,TRBV10-1,.
CAWLTGASGYF,TGTGCCTGGTTGACAGGGGCCTCGGGATATTTT,TRBJ1-3,TRBD1,TRBV30,.
CAISQGGTDTQYF,TGTGCCATCTCACAGGGGGGGACAGATACGCAGTATTTT,TRBJ2-3,.,TRBV6-1,.
CASSLVGGQGVLEQFF,TGTGCCAGCAGCCTTGTAGGGGGACAGGGGGTCTTGGAGCAGTTCTTC,TRBJ2-1,TRBD1,TRBV7-3,.
CASSLRTGLNYGYTF,TGTGCCAGCAGCTTACGGACAGGGCTTAACTATGGCTACACCTTC,TRBJ1-2,TRBD1,TRBV7-8,.
CASSLGQGSEPQHF,TGCGCCAGCAGCCTCGGACAGGGGTCGGAGCCCCAGCATTTT,TRBJ1-5,TRBD1,TRBV5-1,few
CASSSSGGRHREQFF,TGTGCCAGCAGCTCTAGCGGGGGGCGCCACCGGGAGCAGTTCTTC,TRBJ2-1,TRBD2,TRBV7-9,once